The rows below give T cell receptor beta chains drawn from one sample of a study of blood T cell repertoires in COVID-19. Generated by immunoSEQ multiplex PCR, the TCRdb table keeps only in-frame clones and is missing some. The sample carries some 120,000 clones, 80% to 85% recorded once. Sequenced: peripheral blood. The receptor source for this set is a woman aged 25 to 39 who had recovered from COVID-19. Each CDR3 is given without its conserved first and last residue. D genes are given only for firm matches.

D gene: .
V gene: TRBV5-5
CDR3 length: 10
J gene: TRBJ1-1
CDR3 protein: ASSPGWFEAF

D gene: TRBD1
V gene: TRBV3-1/TRBV3-2
CDR3 length: 15
J gene: TRBJ1-3
CDR3 protein: ASSSRDRGLAGNTIY

D gene: TRBD2
V gene: TRBV19
CDR3 length: 13
J gene: TRBJ2-5
CDR3 protein: ASSPNSGGKETQY

D gene: .
V gene: TRBV29-1
CDR3 length: 12
J gene: TRBJ1-4
CDR3 protein: SVVEDSRNEKLF

D gene: TRBD1
V gene: TRBV4-1
CDR3 length: 16
J gene: TRBJ2-4
CDR3 protein: ASSRGQARSLAKNIQY

D gene: .
V gene: TRBV29-1
CDR3 length: 9
J gene: TRBJ1-1
CDR3 protein: SVDRQGGAF

D gene: .
V gene: TRBV7-3
CDR3 length: 13
J gene: TRBJ1-5
CDR3 protein: ASSPNRVSRQPQH

D gene: TRBD2
V gene: TRBV14
CDR3 length: 14
J gene: TRBJ2-5
CDR3 protein: ASSQLAGGPWETQY

D gene: TRBD2
V gene: TRBV4-1
CDR3 length: 13
J gene: TRBJ2-5
CDR3 protein: ASSQTSGDQETQY

D gene: .
V gene: TRBV2
CDR3 length: 13
J gene: TRBJ2-7
CDR3 protein: ASSPGRDTSYEQY

D gene: TRBD1
V gene: TRBV6-4
CDR3 length: 16
J gene: TRBJ1-1
CDR3 protein: ASSASFRQGGLNTEAF

D gene: TRBD1
V gene: TRBV28
CDR3 length: 12
J gene: TRBJ1-6
CDR3 protein: ASRGDRPNSPLH

D gene: TRBD1
V gene: TRBV3-1/TRBV3-2
CDR3 length: 10
J gene: TRBJ1-4
CDR3 protein: ASSQDRGAVF